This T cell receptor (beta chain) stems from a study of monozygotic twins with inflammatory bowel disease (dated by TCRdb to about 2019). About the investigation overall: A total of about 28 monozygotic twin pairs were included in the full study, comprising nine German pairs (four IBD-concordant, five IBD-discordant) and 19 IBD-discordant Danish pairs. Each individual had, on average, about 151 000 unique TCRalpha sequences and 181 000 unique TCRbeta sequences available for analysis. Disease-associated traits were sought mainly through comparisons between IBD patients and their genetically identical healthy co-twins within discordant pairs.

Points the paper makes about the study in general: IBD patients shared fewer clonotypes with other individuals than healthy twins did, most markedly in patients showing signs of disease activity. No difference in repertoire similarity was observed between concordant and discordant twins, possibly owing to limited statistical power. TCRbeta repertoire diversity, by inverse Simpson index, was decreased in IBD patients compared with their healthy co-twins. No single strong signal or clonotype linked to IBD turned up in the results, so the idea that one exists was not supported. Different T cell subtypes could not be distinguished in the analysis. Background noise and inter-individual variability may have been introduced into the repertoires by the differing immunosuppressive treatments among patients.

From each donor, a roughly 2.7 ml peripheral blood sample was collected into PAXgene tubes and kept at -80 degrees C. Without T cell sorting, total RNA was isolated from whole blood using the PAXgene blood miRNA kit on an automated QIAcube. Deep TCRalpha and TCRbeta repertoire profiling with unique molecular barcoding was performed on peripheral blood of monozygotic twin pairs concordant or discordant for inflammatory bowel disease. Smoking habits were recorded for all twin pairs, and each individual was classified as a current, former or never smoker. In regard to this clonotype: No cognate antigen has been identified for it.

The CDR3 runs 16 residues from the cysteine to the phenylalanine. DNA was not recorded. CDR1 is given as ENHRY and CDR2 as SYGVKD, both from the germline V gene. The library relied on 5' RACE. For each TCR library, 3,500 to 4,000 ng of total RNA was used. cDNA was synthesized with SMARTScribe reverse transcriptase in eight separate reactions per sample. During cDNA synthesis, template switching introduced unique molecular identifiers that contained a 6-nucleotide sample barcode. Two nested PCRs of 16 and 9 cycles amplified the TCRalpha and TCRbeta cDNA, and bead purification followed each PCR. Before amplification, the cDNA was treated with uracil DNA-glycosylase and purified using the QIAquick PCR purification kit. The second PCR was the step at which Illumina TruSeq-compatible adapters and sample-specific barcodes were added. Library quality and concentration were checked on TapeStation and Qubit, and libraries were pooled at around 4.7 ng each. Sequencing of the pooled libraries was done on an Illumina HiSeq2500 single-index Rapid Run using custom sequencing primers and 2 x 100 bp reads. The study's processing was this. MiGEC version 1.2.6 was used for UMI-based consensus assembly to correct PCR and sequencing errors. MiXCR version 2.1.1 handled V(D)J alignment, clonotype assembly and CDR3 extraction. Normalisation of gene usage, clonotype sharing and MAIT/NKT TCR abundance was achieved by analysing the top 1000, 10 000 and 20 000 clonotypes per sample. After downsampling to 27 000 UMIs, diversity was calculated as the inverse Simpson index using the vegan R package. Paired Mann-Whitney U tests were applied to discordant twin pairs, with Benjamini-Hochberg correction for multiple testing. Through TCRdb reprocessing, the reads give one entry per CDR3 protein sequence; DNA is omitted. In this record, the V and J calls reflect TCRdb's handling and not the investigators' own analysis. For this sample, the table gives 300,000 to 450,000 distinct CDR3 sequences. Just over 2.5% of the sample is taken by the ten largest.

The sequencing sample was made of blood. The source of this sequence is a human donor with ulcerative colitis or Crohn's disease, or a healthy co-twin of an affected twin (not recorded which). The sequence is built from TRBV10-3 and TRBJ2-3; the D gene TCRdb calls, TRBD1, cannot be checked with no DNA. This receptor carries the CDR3 CAISPDRGQGTDTQYF.